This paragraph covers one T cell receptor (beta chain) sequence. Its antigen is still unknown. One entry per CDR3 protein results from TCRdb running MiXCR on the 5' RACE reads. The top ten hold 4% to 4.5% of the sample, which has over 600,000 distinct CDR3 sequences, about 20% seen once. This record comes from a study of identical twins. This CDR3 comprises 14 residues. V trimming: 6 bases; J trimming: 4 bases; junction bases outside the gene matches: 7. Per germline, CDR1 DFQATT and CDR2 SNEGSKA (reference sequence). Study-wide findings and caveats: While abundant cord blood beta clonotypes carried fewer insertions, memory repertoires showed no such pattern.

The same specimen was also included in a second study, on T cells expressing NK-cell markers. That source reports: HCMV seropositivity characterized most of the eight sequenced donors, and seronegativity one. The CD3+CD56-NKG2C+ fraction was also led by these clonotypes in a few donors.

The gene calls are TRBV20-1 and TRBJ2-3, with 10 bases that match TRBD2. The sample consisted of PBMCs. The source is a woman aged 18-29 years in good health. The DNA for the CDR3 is TGCAGTGCGAGATCGCTAGCGGGAGCAGATACGCAGTATTTT. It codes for CSARSLAGADTQYF.